These 7 T cell receptor beta chains were all obtained from the same sample, sequenced in a study of spatial heterogeneity in lung cancer. In TCRdb, the 5' RACE reads were re-called with MiXCR into one record per CDR3 protein. The data contain approximately 82,000 distinct CDR3 sequences, roughly 12% of them seen just once; the ten biggest clones take up 4.6%. The time point was: sample taken at primary tumor resection. Without sorting, whole RNA was sequenced from tumor, nontumor lung or frozen PBMC. The sequenced sample was PBMCs, obtained at surgery. All receptors derive from a male donor with early-stage non-small cell lung cancer.

The CDR3 loop reads CASKRRARYEQYF. The CDR3 region has the DNA TGTGCCAGCAAACGGCGGGCCCGCTACGAGCAGTACTTC. This chain uses TRBV25-1 with TRBJ2-7, with D tentatively TRBD2 (5 bases). CDR1 MGHDK and CDR2 SYGVNS come from the germline V gene. V was pared by 7 bases and J by 3 bases, with 13 bases between. This CDR3 has 13 residues.

This clonotype was seen many times. This chain uses TRBV3-1 with TRBJ2-6; D gene ambiguous. The CDR3 spans 14 residues. With 2 bases removed from V and 1 base from J, the gap between germline ends came to 3 bases. The V gene's germline CDR1 is LGHDT and CDR2 YNNKEL (reference sequence). CDR3 sequence (DNA): TGTGCCAGCAGCCAAATGTCTGGGGCCAACGTCCTGACTTTC. As protein: CASSQMSGANVLTF.

The J gene is TRBJ1-5, the V gene TRBV19, with 7 positions matching TRBD1. The V and J ends lost 0 bases and 7 bases, in that order; junction bases with no gene match: 6. CDR3 length: 15 residues. CDR1 LNHDA and CDR2 SQIVND come from the germline V gene (reference sequence). The CDR3 DNA follows: TGTGCCAGTAGTATAGAGGAGGGGGCCGGACAGCCCCAGCATTTT. It encodes CASSIEEGAGQPQHF. Full variable domain (remainder filled in from reference TRBV19 and TRBJ1-5): DGGITQSPKYLFRKEGQNVTLSCEQNLNHDAMYWYRQDPGQGLRLIYYSQIVNDFQKGDIAEGYSVSREKKESFPLTVTSAQKNPTAFYLCASSIEEGAGQPQHFGDGTRLSIL.

This clonotype was seen only a few times. The chain's CDR3 is CASSFGQAGTEAFF. The DNA of the CDR3 is TGTGCCAGCAGCTTTGGACAGGCGGGCACTGAAGCTTTCTTT. The chain recombines TRBV3-1 with TRBJ1-1, with 7 bases lining up with TRBD1. Germline V gene lookup returns CDR1 LGHDT and CDR2 YNNKEL (reference sequence). V trimming: 5 bases; J trimming: 4 bases; junction bases outside the gene matches: 7. The CDR3 is 14 residues long.

CDR3 residues: CAIRPDSGANVLTF. In DNA, the CDR3 is TGTGCCATCAGGCCAGACTCTGGGGCCAACGTCCTGACTTTC. The chain uses TRBV10-3 and TRBJ2-6, with D uncertain. Germline assignment: CDR1 ENHRY and CDR2 SYGVKD. V shed 6 bases and J shed 0 bases, with 6 bases lying between them. The CDR3 runs 14 residues.

The chain combines TRBV24-1 with TRBJ2-5; tentative D call: TRBD1 (6 bases). This CDR3 contains 15 residues. Trimming left V 4 bases short and J 2 bases short, with 13 bases between. Per the germline V gene, CDR1 is KGHDR and CDR2 is SFDVKD. The DNA for the CDR3 is TGTGCCACCAGTGACCCTCGGACAGTACAAGAGACCCAGTACTTC. It codes for CATSDPRTVQETQYF.

This clonotype was observed a few times. V is TRBV28 and J is TRBJ2-4, with 12 nucleotides matching TRBD2. The J segment lost 8 bases and the V segment lost 3 bases, leaving 14 bases of the junction unmatched. Germline loops: CDR1 MDHEN, CDR2 SYDVKM. CDR3 length: 18 amino acids. The CDR3, as DNA: TGTGCCAGCAGTTTCACGGGACTAGCGGGCGGGCCCGACGACATTCAGTACTTC. Amino acids: CASSFTGLAGGPDDIQYF.